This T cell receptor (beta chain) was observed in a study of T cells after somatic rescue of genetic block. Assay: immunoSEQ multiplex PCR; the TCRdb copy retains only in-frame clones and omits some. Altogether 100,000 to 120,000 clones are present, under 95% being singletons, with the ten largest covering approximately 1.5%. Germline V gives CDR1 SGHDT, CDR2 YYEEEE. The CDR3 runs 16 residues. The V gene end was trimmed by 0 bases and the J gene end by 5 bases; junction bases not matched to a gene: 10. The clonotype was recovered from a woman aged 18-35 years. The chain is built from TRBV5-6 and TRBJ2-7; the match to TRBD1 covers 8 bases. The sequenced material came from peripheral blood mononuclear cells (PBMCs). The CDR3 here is CASSLVVLGQGDEQYF. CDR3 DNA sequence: TGTGCCAGCAGCTTGGTGGTGTTAGGACAGGGCGACGAGCAGTACTTC.